The clone carrying this T cell receptor (beta chain) came up many times. The authors extracted total RNA from unfractionated whole blood. This record belongs to a study of human T cells and chemical hapten exposure. Individual cDNA molecules (in the library) carried attached unique molecular identifiers. TCRdb ran MiXCR on the 5' RACE reads and lists one entry per CDR3 protein. The sample yields approximately 150,000 distinct CDR3 sequences, 4.1% seen once. The CDR3 covers 15 residues. In germline, CDR1 is SGHRS, CDR2 YFSETQ. The ends were cut back, 5 bases at V and 0 bases at J, with 15 bases in the middle.

This clonotype was sampled from a female donor in good health. V usage is TRBV5-1 and J usage is TRBJ2-7; tentative D call: TRBD1 (6 bases). The chain's CDR3 is CASSSGHLDSYEQYF. DNA for the CDR3: TGCGCCAGCAGTTCGGGACACCTGGACTCCTACGAGCAGTACTTC. Full variable domain (missing parts from reference TRBV5-1 and TRBJ2-7): KAGVTQTPRYLIKTRGQQVTLSCSPISGHRSVSWYQQTPGQGLQFLFEYFSETQRNKGNFPGRFSGRQFSNSRSEMNVSTLELGDSALYLCASSSGHLDSYEQYFGPGTRLTVT.